A selection of T cell receptor beta chains follows, all from one sample in a study of identical twins. TCRdb re-derived calls from the 5' RACE reads in MiXCR, one entry per CDR3 protein. The sample lists about 520,000 distinct CDR3 sequences; approximately 22% were seen once. This same sample was also part of a study on T cells expressing NK-cell markers.

The sample comprised CD4+ T cells sorted from blood. The receptor source for this set is a woman between 18 and 29 years old in good health. Both conserved end residues are part of each CDR3.

v_call,j_call,cdr3_aa
TRBV5-1,TRBJ2-7,CASSWGAGSDEQYF
TRBV6-5,TRBJ1-1,CASSYVKNTEAFF
TRBV5-1,TRBJ2-7,CASSLPGKGSYEQYF
TRBV12-3/TRBV12-4,TRBJ2-3,CASAGGPGDTQYF
TRBV6-2/TRBV6-3,TRBJ2-5,CASSPGFSGSMETQYF
TRBV7-9,TRBJ2-7,CASSSRYYEQYF
TRBV5-1,TRBJ2-7,CASSLDQNSYEQYF
TRBV20-1,TRBJ2-1,CSAIAESSYNEQFF
TRBV6-1,TRBJ2-7,CASSPQMTGRYEQYF
TRBV4-3,TRBJ2-7,CASSQIHYEQYF
TRBV3-1,TRBJ1-2,CASSRGREGEYGYTF
TRBV7-9,TRBJ2-1,CASNLGLTGEVDNEQFF
TRBV10-3,TRBJ2-2,CAISGQNTGELFF
TRBV5-1,TRBJ2-1,CASSSRLAGGPSEQFF
TRBV6-1,TRBJ2-7,CASRALANSYEQYF
TRBV20-1,TRBJ1-2,CSARDLGPGNYYGYTF
TRBV7-2,TRBJ2-3,CASSLVASGPDTQYF
TRBV7-2,TRBJ2-7,CASSLRASDTYEQYF
TRBV12-3/TRBV12-4,TRBJ1-2,CASSLSRWAGGYTF
TRBV7-6,TRBJ2-2,CASTTRAGELFF
TRBV10-3,TRBJ2-1,CAISEPKTEQFF
TRBV18,TRBJ2-7,CASSPYEGSEQYF
TRBV2,TRBJ1-1,CASGFLNTEAFF
TRBV29-1,TRBJ1-2,CSVSRENYGYTF
TRBV29-1,TRBJ1-1,CSVEEEGLYTEAFF
TRBV25-1,TRBJ2-1,CASSPRLERLFF
TRBV12-3/TRBV12-4,TRBJ1-2,CASSPSARNYGYTF
TRBV5-1,TRBJ2-1,CASSLVPSGATFF
TRBV12-3/TRBV12-4,TRBJ2-1,CASTLTPEDEQFF
TRBV29-1,TRBJ2-1,CSVGMDRILYNEQFF
TRBV5-1,TRBJ2-1,CASSPTGGGRAFSSYNEQFF
TRBV20-1,TRBJ2-1,CSAYVAFGNEQFF
TRBV4-3,TRBJ2-1,CASSQRYSGSSYNEQFF
TRBV21-1,TRBJ2-3,CASSIFDGSTDTQYF
TRBV29-1,TRBJ1-1,CSVETVMNTEAFF
TRBV11-3,TRBJ2-1,CASSRLPDSYNEQFF
TRBV5-1,TRBJ1-4,CASSLGPTQTNEKLFF
TRBV4-1,TRBJ2-3,CASKLGAALADTQYF
TRBV7-2,TRBJ2-7,CASSLRERLSYEQYF
TRBV5-1,TRBJ2-3,CASSPGLAVDTQYF
TRBV7-8,TRBJ2-7,CASSLRASGRGYEQYF
TRBV10-3,TRBJ1-1,CAISEGIGRNTEAFF
TRBV6-1,TRBJ2-2,CASTTLVGSGELFF
TRBV5-1,TRBJ1-4,CASSVQGDEKLFF